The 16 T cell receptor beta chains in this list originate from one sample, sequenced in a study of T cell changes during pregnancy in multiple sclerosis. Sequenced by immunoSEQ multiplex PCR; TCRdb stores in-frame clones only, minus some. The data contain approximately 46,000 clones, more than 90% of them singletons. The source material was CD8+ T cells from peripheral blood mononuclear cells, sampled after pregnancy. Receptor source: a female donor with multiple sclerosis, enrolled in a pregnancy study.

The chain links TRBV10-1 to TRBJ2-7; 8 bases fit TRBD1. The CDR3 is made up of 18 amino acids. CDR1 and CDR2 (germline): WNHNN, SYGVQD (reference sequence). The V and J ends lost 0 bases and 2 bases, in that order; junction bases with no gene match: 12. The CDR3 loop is CASSESGQVFDSTYEQYF. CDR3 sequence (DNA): TGCGCCAGCAGTGAGTCGGGACAGGTATTCGACTCCACCTACGAGCAGTACTTC.

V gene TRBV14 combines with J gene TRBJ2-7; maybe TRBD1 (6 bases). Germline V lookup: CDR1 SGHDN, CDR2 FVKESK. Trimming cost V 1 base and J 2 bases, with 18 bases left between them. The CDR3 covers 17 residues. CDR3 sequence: CASSQVYFRDKTYEQYF. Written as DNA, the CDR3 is TGTGCCAGCAGCCAAGTGTACTTCCGGGACAAAACCTACGAGCAGTACTTC.

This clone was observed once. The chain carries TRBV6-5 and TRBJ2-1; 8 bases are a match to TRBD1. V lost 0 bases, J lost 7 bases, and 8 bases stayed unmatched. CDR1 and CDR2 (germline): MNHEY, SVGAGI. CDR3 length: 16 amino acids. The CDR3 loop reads CASSYSTGGYGNEQFF. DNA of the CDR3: TGTGCCAGCAGTTACTCAACAGGGGGTTACGGAAATGAGCAGTTCTTC.

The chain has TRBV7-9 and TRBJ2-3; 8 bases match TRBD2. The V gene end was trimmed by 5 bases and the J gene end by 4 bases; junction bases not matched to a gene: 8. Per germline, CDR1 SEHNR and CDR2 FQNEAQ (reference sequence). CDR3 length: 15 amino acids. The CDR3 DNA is TGTGCCAGCAGCCCGGGGACTAGGAGAGCAGATACGCAGTATTTT. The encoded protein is CASSPGTRRADTQYF.

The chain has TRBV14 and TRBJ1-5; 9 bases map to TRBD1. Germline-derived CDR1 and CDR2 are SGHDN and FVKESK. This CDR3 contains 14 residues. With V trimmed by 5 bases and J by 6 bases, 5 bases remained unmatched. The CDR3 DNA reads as TGTGCCAGCAGCGAGGGACAGGGTGGTCAGCCCCAGCATTTT. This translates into CASSEGQGGQPQHF.

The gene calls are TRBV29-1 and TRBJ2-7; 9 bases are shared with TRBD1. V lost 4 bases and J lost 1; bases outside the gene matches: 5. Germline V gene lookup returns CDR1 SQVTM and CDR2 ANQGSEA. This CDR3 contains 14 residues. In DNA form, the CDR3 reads TGCAGCGTTGTGGGTGGACAGGGGTCCTACGAGCAGTACTTC. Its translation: CSVVGGQGSYEQYF.

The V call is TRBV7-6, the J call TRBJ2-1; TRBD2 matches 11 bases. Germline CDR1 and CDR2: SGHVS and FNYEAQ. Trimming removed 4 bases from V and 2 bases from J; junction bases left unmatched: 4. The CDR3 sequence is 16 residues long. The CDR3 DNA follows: TGTGCCAGCAGCTCCTCTAGCGGGGGGACCTACAATGAGCAGTTCTTC. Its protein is CASSSSSGGTYNEQFF. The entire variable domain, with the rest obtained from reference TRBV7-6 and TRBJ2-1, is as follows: GAGVSQSPRYKVTKRGQDVALRCDPISGHVSLYWYRQALGQGPEFLTYFNYEAQQDKSGLPNDRFSAERPEGSISTLTIQRTEQRDSAMYRCASSSSSGGTYNEQFFGPGTRLTVL.

The CDR3 loop is CASSQGVLDRVPYNYGYTF. CDR3 nucleotide sequence: TGTGCCAGCAGCCAAGGGGTTTTGGACAGGGTCCCGTATAACTATGGCTACACCTTC. This rearrangement joins TRBV14 to TRBJ1-2, with 8 bases matching TRBD1. This CDR3 has 19 amino acids. Germline V CDR1 and CDR2: SGHDN, FVKESK. V was pared by 1 base and J by 1 base, with 14 bases of the junction left unmatched.

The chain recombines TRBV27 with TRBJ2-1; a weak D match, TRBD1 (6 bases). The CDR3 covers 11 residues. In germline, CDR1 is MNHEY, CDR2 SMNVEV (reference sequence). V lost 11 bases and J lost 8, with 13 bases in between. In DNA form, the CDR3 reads TGTGCCGGGGGCAGGGGCGATGAGCAGTTCTTC. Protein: CAGGRGDEQFF.

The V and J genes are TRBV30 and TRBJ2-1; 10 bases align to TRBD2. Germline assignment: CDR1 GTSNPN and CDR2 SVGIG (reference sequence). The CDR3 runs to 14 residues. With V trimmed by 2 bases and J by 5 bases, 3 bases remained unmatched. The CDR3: CAWSQGLADNEQFF. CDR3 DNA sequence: TGTGCCTGGAGTCAAGGACTAGCGGACAATGAGCAGTTCTTC.

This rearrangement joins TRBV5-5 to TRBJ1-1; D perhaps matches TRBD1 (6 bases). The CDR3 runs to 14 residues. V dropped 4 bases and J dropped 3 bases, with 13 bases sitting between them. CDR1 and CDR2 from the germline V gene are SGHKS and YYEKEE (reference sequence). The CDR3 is CASSLKQGDTEAFF. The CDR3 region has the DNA TGTGCCAGCAGCCTAAAACAGGGTGACACTGAAGCTTTCTTT. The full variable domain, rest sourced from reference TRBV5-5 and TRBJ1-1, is DAGVTQSPTHLIKTRGQQVTLRCSPISGHKSVSWYQQVLGQGPQFIFQYYEKEERGRGNFPDRFSARQFPNYSSELNVNALLLGDSALYLCASSLKQGDTEAFFGQGTRLTVV.

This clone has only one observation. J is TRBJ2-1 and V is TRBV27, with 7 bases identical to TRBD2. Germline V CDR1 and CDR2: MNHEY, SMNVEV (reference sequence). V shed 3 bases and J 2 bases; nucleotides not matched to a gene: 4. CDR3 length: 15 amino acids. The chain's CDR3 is CASSLGGSPYNEQFF. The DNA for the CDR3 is TGTGCCAGCAGTTTGGGGGGGAGCCCCTACAATGAGCAGTTCTTC.

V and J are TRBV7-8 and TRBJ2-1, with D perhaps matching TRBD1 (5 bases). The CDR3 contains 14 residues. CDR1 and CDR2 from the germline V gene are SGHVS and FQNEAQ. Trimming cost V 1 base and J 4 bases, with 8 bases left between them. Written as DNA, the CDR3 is TGTGCCAGCAGCTTAGAGGGGTTTTACAATGAGCAGTTCTTC. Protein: CASSLEGFYNEQFF.

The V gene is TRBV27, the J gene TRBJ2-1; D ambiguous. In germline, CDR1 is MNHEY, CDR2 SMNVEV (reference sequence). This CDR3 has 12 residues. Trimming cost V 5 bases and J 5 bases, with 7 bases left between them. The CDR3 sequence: CASSIFNNEQFF. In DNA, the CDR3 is TGTGCCAGCAGTATATTCAACAATGAGCAGTTCTTC.

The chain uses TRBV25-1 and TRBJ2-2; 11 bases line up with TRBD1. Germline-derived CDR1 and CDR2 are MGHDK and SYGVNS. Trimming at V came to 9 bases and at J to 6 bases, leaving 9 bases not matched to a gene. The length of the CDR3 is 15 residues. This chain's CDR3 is CASLTGTGGPGELFF. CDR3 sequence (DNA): TGTGCCAGTTTGACCGGGACAGGGGGGCCCGGGGAGCTGTTTTTT.

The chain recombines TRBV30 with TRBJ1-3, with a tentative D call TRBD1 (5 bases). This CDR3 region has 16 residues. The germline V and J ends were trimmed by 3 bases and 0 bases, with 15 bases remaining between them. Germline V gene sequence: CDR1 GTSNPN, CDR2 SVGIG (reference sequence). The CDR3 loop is CAWRDYQGPSGNTIYF. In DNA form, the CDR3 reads TGTGCCTGGAGGGACTACCAGGGCCCCTCTGGAAACACCATATATTTT.